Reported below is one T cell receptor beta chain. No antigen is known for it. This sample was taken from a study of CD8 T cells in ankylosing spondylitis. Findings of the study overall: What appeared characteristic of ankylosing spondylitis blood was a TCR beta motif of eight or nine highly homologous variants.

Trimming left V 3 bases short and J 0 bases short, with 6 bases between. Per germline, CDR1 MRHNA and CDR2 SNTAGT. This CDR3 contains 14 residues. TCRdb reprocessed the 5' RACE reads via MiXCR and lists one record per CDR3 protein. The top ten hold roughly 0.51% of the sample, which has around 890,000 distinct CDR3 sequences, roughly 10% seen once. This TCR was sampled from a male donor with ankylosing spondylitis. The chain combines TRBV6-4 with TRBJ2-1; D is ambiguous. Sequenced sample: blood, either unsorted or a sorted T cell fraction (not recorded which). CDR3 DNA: TGTGCCAGCAGTGAGCAGAGCTCCTACAATGAGCAGTTCTTC. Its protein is CASSEQSSYNEQFF.